The clone carrying this TCR beta chain appeared once. The sample is drawn from a study of Ad26.COV2.S vaccination and SARS-CoV-2 variants. About the study: Into the muscle, Ad26.COV2.S was dosed once or twice, 56 days apart.

Here immunoSEQ multiplex PCR was the method, and the copy in TCRdb shows in-frame clones only, minus some. The sample contains some 640,000 clones, around 92% of which appear only once. The CDR3 totals 13 residues. V lost 3 bases to trimming and J lost 7 bases, with 10 bases between them. Germline loops: CDR1 KGHSH, CDR2 LQKENI. Treatment indicated: around 19 received Ad26.COV2.S at low or high dose, single or two shots; about 5 received placebo; per-sample allocation not given. It was on day 63 after the first vaccine or placebo injection that samples were taken. This vaccine is an Ad26 vector that expresses the Wuhan-strain SARS-CoV-2 spike.

The sequence derives from a person between 18 and 65 years old who received the Ad26.COV2.S COVID-19 vaccine or a placebo. This rearrangement joins TRBV18 to TRBJ1-5, with D possibly TRBD1 on 5 matching bases. Here the sequenced sample was peripheral blood, taken in a trial of Ad26.COV2.S vaccine versus placebo. DNA for the CDR3: TGTGCCAGCTCACCGTTCAGGGAGCAGCCCCAGCATTTT. This codes for CASSPFREQPQHF.